This TCR beta chain was sequenced for a study of T cells after yellow fever vaccination. Whole-study results and caveats: The presence of abundant clonotypes contaminating from the bulk population was possible in FACS-sorted repertoires. The appearance of a small share of clonotypes in both CD4 and CD8 compartments was observed. Although the secondary response was weaker, it peaked faster, at day 5 versus 15.

The authors made TCR cDNA by 5'RACE template switching, adding a universal primer site and UMIs. TCRdb ran MiXCR on the 5' RACE reads and lists one entry per CDR3 protein. The data hold some 400,000 distinct CDR3 sequences, with more than 5.5% observed a single time. This CDR3 comprises 17 residues. The V gene end was trimmed by 4 bases and the J gene end by 0 bases; junction bases not matched to a gene: 4. Germline assignment: CDR1 SNHLY and CDR2 FYNNEI. Comment on this clonotype: The target antigen is unknown.

The clonotype originates from a man younger than 45 who received the YFV17D yellow fever vaccine. V and J are TRBV2 and TRBJ2-6; 9 nucleotides line up with TRBD2. Specimen: PBMCs, collected 5 days after the yellow fever booster vaccination. The CDR3 bases are TGTGCCAGCAGTGTGCTAGCGGGGTTCTCTGGGGCCAACGTCCTGACTTTC. Translating it yields CASSVLAGFSGANVLTF. The whole variable domain, filled in from reference TRBV2 and TRBJ2-6, reads EPEVTQTPSHQVTQMGQEVILRCVPISNHLYFYWYRQILGQKVEFLVSFYNNEISEKSEIFDDQFSVERPDGSNFTLKIRSTKLEDSAMYFCASSVLAGFSGANVLTFGAGSRLTVL.